Below, 13 T cell receptor beta chains from the same sample are listed, as sequenced in a study of T cells in Graves' hyperthyroidism and ophthalmopathy. Researchers amplified the TCR beta CDR3 regions from RNA transcripts. Using the HTBI primer set, a first-round RT-PCR was run on the TCR CDR3. MiXCR, run by TCRdb on the multiplex PCR reads, gives a single entry per CDR3 protein. The repertoire holds approximately 870,000 distinct CDR3 sequences, with 38% as singletons. The sequencing sample was made of blood. Receptors were obtained from a young man with Graves' hyperthyroidism.

The genes are TRBV7-9 and TRBJ1-1; D unresolved. Germline CDR1 is SEHNR and CDR2 is FQNEAQ (reference sequence). V lost 10 bases to trimming and J lost 1 base, with 19 bases between them. CDR3 length: 15 residues. CDR3 bases: TGTGCCACTAATAGCCCTCGGGCGGGGAACACTGAAGCTTTCTTT. Translation: CATNSPRAGNTEAFF.

V usage is TRBV10-3 and J usage is TRBJ1-6, with a tentative D call TRBD1 (5 bases). From germline, CDR1 is ENHRY and CDR2 SYGVKD. CDR3 length equals 16 residues. V was clipped by 0 bases and J by 11 bases, with 17 bases between them. The CDR3 DNA reads as TGTGCCATCAGTGAGTCGTCGGGTGGGACGGCGGCACCCCTCCACTTT. Translation gives CAISESSGGTAAPLHF.

The rearrangement links TRBV7-2 to TRBJ1-4, with D possibly matching TRBD1 (5 bases). V was cut by 5 bases and J by 2 bases, with 18 bases left in between. Germline V lookup: CDR1 SGHTA, CDR2 FQGNSA. This CDR3 comprises 17 residues. The CDR3: CASSLWQGLGTNEKLFF. The CDR3 coding sequence is TGTGCCAGCAGCCTGTGGCAGGGCCTGGGGACTAATGAAAAACTGTTTTTT. Using reference TRBV7-2 and TRBJ1-4 for the parts outside the CDR3, the full variable domain is GAGVSQSPSNKVTEKGKDVELRCDPISGHTALYWYRQSLGQGLEFLIYFQGNSAPDKSGLPSDRFSAERTGGSVSTLTIQRTQQEDSAVYLCASSLWQGLGTNEKLFFGSGTQLSVL.

This clonotype was counted many times. This chain joins TRBV2 and TRBJ1-1, with D maybe TRBD1 (5 bases). V dropped 4 bases and J dropped 5 bases, with 11 bases sitting between them. This CDR3 region has 13 residues. Germline-derived CDR1 and CDR2 are SNHLY and FYNNEI. The CDR3 sequence: CASSALQGTEAFF. The CDR3 DNA reads TGTGCCAGCAGTGCCCTTCAGGGAACTGAAGCTTTCTTT.

The V and J genes are TRBV6-5 and TRBJ1-2; no firm D call. The CDR3 is 16 amino acids. The germline V and J ends were trimmed by 6 bases and 2 bases, with 19 bases remaining between them. Per germline, CDR1 MNHEY and CDR2 SVGAGI. The CDR3 DNA follows: TGTGCCAGCAGCCAAGAGTTCAACTTGCCAAACTATGGCTACACCTTC. Amino acid sequence: CASSQEFNLPNYGYTF.

The chain joins TRBV29-1 to TRBJ2-5; 8 bases are shared with TRBD1. Trimming removed 3 bases from V and 0 bases from J; junction bases left unmatched: 6. CDR3 length: 15 amino acids. In germline, CDR1 is SQVTM, CDR2 ANQGSEA. CDR3: CSVEVAGGHQETQYF. The CDR3 DNA follows: TGCAGCGTTGAGGTGGCAGGGGGCCACCAAGAGACCCAGTACTTC.

In this sample, this clonotype turned up a few times. The genes are TRBV13 and TRBJ2-2; D gene unclear. V lost 3 bases, J lost 1 base, and 9 bases lay in between. The germline V gene encodes CDR1 PRHDT and CDR2 FYEKMQ (reference sequence). The CDR3 runs to 15 residues. The CDR3 loop reads CASSFSTVNTGELFF. In DNA form, the CDR3 reads TGTGCCAGCAGCTTCTCAACAGTGAACACCGGGGAGCTGTTTTTT.

The rearrangement uses TRBV7-9 and TRBJ1-1; 8 bases map to TRBD1. The germline gives CDR1 SEHNR, CDR2 FQNEAQ (reference sequence). V lost 3 bases to trimming and J lost 7 bases; unmatched junction nucleotides: 10. CDR3 length: 15 residues. The CDR3 DNA reads TGTGCCAGCAGCTTTCCAGGGGGCGGATTATTTGAAGCTTTCTTT. Translating it yields CASSFPGGGLFEAFF.

As DNA, the CDR3 is TGTGCCAGCAGCGGGGGGATAGCGGTGTCCTACGAGCAGTACTTC. Protein: CASSGGIAVSYEQYF. The chain employs TRBV7-8 and TRBJ2-7; TRBD2 is a possible D gene (6 bases). V lost 5 bases and J lost 1, with 15 bases in between. Germline V gene data show CDR1 as SGHVS and CDR2 as FQNEAQ. The CDR3 contains 15 residues.

The chain employs TRBV10-3 and TRBJ1-5; D may be TRBD1 (5 bases). The length of the CDR3 is 13 residues. Germline V gene lookup returns CDR1 ENHRY and CDR2 SYGVKD. V dropped 2 bases and J dropped 4 bases, with 6 bases sitting between them. DNA of the CDR3: TGTGCCATCAGTGAGGGGGCTAATCAGCCCCAGCATTTT. Its translation: CAISEGANQPQHF.

V usage is TRBV6-1 and J usage is TRBJ1-2; D is perhaps TRBD1 (5 bases). The CDR3 consists of 15 residues. From germline, CDR1 is MNHNS and CDR2 SASEGT. The V and J ends lost 0 bases and 7 bases respectively, with 15 bases between them. CDR3 residues: CASSEALQGICGYTF. CDR3 bases: TGTGCCAGCAGTGAAGCGCTCCAGGGTATCTGTGGCTACACCTTC.

V usage is TRBV10-3 and J usage is TRBJ2-7; a possible D gene is TRBD1 (5 bases). V was shortened by 10 bases and J by 7 bases, with 23 bases between the two germline ends. CDR1 and CDR2 from the germline V gene are ENHRY and SYGVKD. This CDR3 is 14 amino acids long. The CDR3 sequence is CASSSSQGSREQYF. For the CDR3, the DNA is TGTGCCAGCAGCTCTAGTCAGGGCTCGCGGGAGCAGTACTTC.

Concerning this clonotype itself: At one boundary the junction diverges from the germline segment, which might be a read error. The genes are TRBV2 and TRBJ1-3; 10 positions agree with TRBD1. The CDR3 is 15 amino acids. Germline loops: CDR1 SNHLY, CDR2 FYNNEI. The CDR3, as DNA: TGTGTCAGCAGCCTGGACAGGGGGAACGGAAACACCATATATTTT. Protein: CVSSLDRGNGNTIYF.